A selection of T cell receptor beta chains follows, all from one sample in a study of CD8 T cells in ankylosing spondylitis. TCRdb called the 5' RACE reads again in MiXCR, with one record for every CDR3 protein. The top ten clones hold about 20% of a sample with 670,000 or so distinct CDR3 sequences, roughly 19% of them seen once. What was sequenced was blood, either unsorted or a sorted T cell fraction (not recorded which). These receptors were taken from a male donor with ankylosing spondylitis. The CDR3 runs from the conserved cysteine through the conserved F or W. The D gene is left open where the match is weak. Clone size is stated in some rows and not others, as once, few, many or a class when expanded.

CDR3: CASSYSAQPQHF
DNA: TGTGCCAGCAGTTACTCTGCTCAGCCCCAGCATTTT
size: NA
D: NA
J: TRBJ1-5
V: TRBV6-2/TRBV6-3

CDR3: CASSPWSDNEQFF
DNA: TGTGCCAGCTCACCTTGGTCGGACAATGAGCAGTTCTTC
size: NA
D: NA
J: TRBJ2-1
V: TRBV18

CDR3: CSASHLGGETQYF
DNA: TGCAGTGCTAGTCACCTAGGGGGAGAGACCCAGTACTTC
size: few
D: NA
J: TRBJ2-5
V: TRBV20-1

CDR3: CSARDPKTGRDTQYF
DNA: TGCAGTGCTAGAGATCCTAAGACAGGGCGGGATACGCAGTATTTT
size: NA
D: TRBD1
J: TRBJ2-3
V: TRBV20-1

CDR3: CASSVSVLNYEQYF
DNA: TGTGCCAGCAGCGTATCCGTTCTGAACTACGAGCAGTACTTC
size: few
D: NA
J: TRBJ2-7
V: TRBV9

CDR3: CASSLRARGTEAFF
DNA: TGTGCCAGCAGTTTAAGGGCCAGGGGGACTGAAGCTTTCTTT
size: few
D: TRBD1
J: TRBJ1-1
V: TRBV12-3/TRBV12-4

CDR3: CSNRDRRAGAEAFF
DNA: TGCAGCAACCGGGACCGCCGGGCAGGCGCTGAAGCTTTCTTT
size: NA
D: NA
J: TRBJ1-1
V: TRBV29-1

CDR3: CASSQESGGDTEAFF
DNA: TGCGCCAGCAGCCAAGAATCAGGGGGAGACACTGAAGCTTTCTTT
size: few
D: TRBD1
J: TRBJ1-1
V: TRBV4-1

CDR3: CASSTMTGLGETQYF
DNA: TGCGCCAGCAGCACGATGACAGGATTGGGTGAGACCCAGTACTTC
size: NA
D: NA
J: TRBJ2-5
V: TRBV5-1

CDR3: CASSYSGWGYQETQYF
DNA: TGTGCCAGCAGTTACTCTGGTTGGGGGTACCAAGAGACCCAGTACTTC
size: NA
D: NA
J: TRBJ2-5
V: TRBV6-5

CDR3: CASSLGAATPGEQYF
DNA: TGCGCCAGCAGCTTGGGAGCGGCCACCCCTGGAGAGCAGTACTTC
size: NA
D: NA
J: TRBJ2-7
V: TRBV5-1

CDR3: CASSLGDSTYEQYF
DNA: TGCGCCAGCAGCTTGGGGGACAGTACCTACGAGCAGTACTTC
size: few
D: TRBD1
J: TRBJ2-7
V: TRBV5-1

CDR3: CASSLISGGEQYF
DNA: TGTGCCAGCAGCTTAATCAGTGGGGGTGAGCAGTACTTC
size: NA
D: NA
J: TRBJ2-7
V: TRBV7-8

CDR3: CAISDPGLARDYEQYF
DNA: TGTGCCATCAGTGACCCCGGACTAGCGAGGGACTACGAGCAGTACTTC
size: NA
D: TRBD2
J: TRBJ2-7
V: TRBV10-3

CDR3: CASRSSWELYDTDTQYF
DNA: TGTGCCAGCAGATCCTCCTGGGAGCTGTACGACACAGATACGCAGTATTTT
size: NA
D: NA
J: TRBJ2-3
V: TRBV12-3/TRBV12-4

CDR3: CASSTGTGFHEQYF
DNA: TGTGCCAGCTCCACCGGGACAGGGTTCCACGAGCAGTACTTC
size: few
D: TRBD1
J: TRBJ2-7
V: TRBV25-1

CDR3: CASSLTWQANYGYTF
DNA: TGTGCCAGCAGTTTAACTTGGCAGGCTAACTATGGCTACACCTTC
size: few
D: NA
J: TRBJ1-2
V: TRBV27

CDR3: CASSYSTKIYEQYF
DNA: TGTGCCAGCAGTTACTCGACTAAAATCTACGAGCAGTACTTC
size: NA
D: NA
J: TRBJ2-7
V: TRBV6-2/TRBV6-3

CDR3: CASSLPSGSQQFF
DNA: TGTGCCAGCAGCCTCCCGTCGGGCTCCCAGCAGTTCTTC
size: many
D: NA
J: TRBJ2-1
V: TRBV14

CDR3: CASSLIDWGPKNTGELFF
DNA: TGTGCCAGCAGTTTAATCGATTGGGGTCCGAAGAACACCGGGGAGCTGTTTTTT
size: few
D: NA
J: TRBJ2-2
V: TRBV12-3/TRBV12-4

CDR3: CASSRTAGTGEYAQYF
DNA: TGTGCCAGCAGCCGCACGGCCGGGACAGGGGAATACGCGCAGTACTTC
size: NA
D: TRBD1
J: TRBJ2-7
V: TRBV3-1

CDR3: CASSLGGEDHNEQFF
DNA: TGTGCCAGCAGCTTGGGAGGGGAGGACCACAATGAGCAGTTCTTC
size: NA
D: NA
J: TRBJ2-1
V: TRBV5-5

CDR3: CANQTGTSYEQYF
DNA: TGTGCCAACCAGACAGGGACCTCCTACGAGCAGTACTTC
size: NA
D: TRBD1
J: TRBJ2-7
V: TRBV27

CDR3: CASSLYWGRGQLLFSSATNEKLFF
DNA: TGTGCCAGCAGCTTATATTGGGGGAGAGGTCAGCTCCTATTTTCCTCCGCAACTAATGAAAAACTGTTTTTT
size: NA
D: NA
J: TRBJ1-4
V: TRBV11-2

CDR3: CASSLASETYEQYF
DNA: TGTGCCAGCAGCTTAGCTAGCGAGACCTACGAGCAGTACTTC
size: once
D: NA
J: TRBJ2-7
V: TRBV5-5

CDR3: CASSGTSGEQYF
DNA: TGTGCCAGCAGTGGGACTAGCGGCGAGCAGTACTTC
size: NA
D: TRBD2
J: TRBJ2-7
V: TRBV6-5

CDR3: CSVRGGFGIQYF
DNA: TGCAGCGTCCGGGGGGGTTTCGGCATTCAGTACTTC
size: once
D: TRBD2
J: TRBJ2-4
V: TRBV29-1

CDR3: CASSQVGGNSPLHF
DNA: TGTGCCAGCAGCCAAGTGGGTGGAAATTCACCCCTCCACTTT
size: NA
D: NA
J: TRBJ1-6
V: TRBV3-1

CDR3: CASTKTDLPYEQYF
DNA: TGTGCCAGCACCAAGACAGACCTACCCTACGAGCAGTACTTC
size: NA
D: NA
J: TRBJ2-7
V: TRBV12-3/TRBV12-4

CDR3: CASSLEGRAWDEQFF
DNA: TGTGCCAGCAGCTTGGAAGGGAGGGCCTGGGATGAGCAGTTCTTC
size: few
D: TRBD2
J: TRBJ2-1
V: TRBV5-5

CDR3: CASSQTSGRHGELFF
DNA: TGTGCCAGCAGCCAGACTAGCGGGAGGCACGGGGAGCTGTTTTTT
size: few
D: TRBD2
J: TRBJ2-2
V: TRBV14

CDR3: CASSPGTSSETQYF
DNA: TGCGCCAGCAGCCCGGGGACTAGCTCGGAGACCCAGTACTTC
size: NA
D: TRBD2
J: TRBJ2-5
V: TRBV5-1

CDR3: CASSQVTEKLTNEQFF
DNA: TGTGCCAGCAGCCAAGTCACTGAAAAACTAACCAATGAGCAGTTCTTC
size: few
D: NA
J: TRBJ2-1
V: TRBV4-2

CDR3: CASSLYAYEQYF
DNA: TGTGCCAGCAGTTTATATGCCTACGAGCAGTACTTC
size: NA
D: NA
J: TRBJ2-7
V: TRBV12-3/TRBV12-4

CDR3: CASNSDGYTGELFF
DNA: TGTGCCAGCAACTCCGACGGGTACACCGGGGAGCTGTTTTTT
size: many
D: NA
J: TRBJ2-2
V: TRBV12-3/TRBV12-4

CDR3: CASTHRGNTGELFF
DNA: TGTGCCAGCACCCACCGGGGCAACACCGGGGAGCTGTTTTTT
size: many
D: NA
J: TRBJ2-2
V: TRBV7-9